The present T cell receptor (beta chain) was sequenced within a study of T cell responses to AZD1222 COVID-19 vaccine. Study observations and caveats: A mostly white British donor set with more females was recruited, and clonal diversity was possibly underestimated. Per reports, nearly half of all spike-specific TCRs target regions that are unmutated in variants.

On this clone: Its target is unknown.

TCRdb keeps only in-frame clones here, not all; method: immunoSEQ multiplex PCR. Of 88,000 or so clones listed, about 88% were seen once; the top ten hold 5%. Sample: peripheral blood, taken 28 days after the second AZD1222 dose. This clonotype was obtained from an adult who received the AZD1222 COVID-19 vaccine.

CDR3 bases: TGTGCCAGCAAGGAACAATATAATTCACCCCTCCACTTT. Its protein is CASKEQYNSPLHF. This chain connects TRBV14 to TRBJ1-6; no clear D. This CDR3 spans 13 amino acids. Per the germline V gene, CDR1 is SGHDN and CDR2 is FVKESK. The germline V and J ends were trimmed by 7 bases and 4 bases, with 8 bases remaining between them.